This TCR beta chain was captured by sequencing in a study of cytomegalovirus exposure and HLA in healthy donors. Primers for the PCR totalled 60 Vbeta and 13 Jbeta. Method: immunoSEQ multiplex PCR; TCRdb's copy keeps in-frame clones and lacks some. The table shows about 120,000 clones, with approximately 80% occurring only once. The study's findings and limits: Near-uniform donor sequencing depth was presumed by presence/absence analyses. TRBV6-2, TRBV6-3 and some other V segments were unresolvable in 87-base-pair reads.

Healthy bone marrow donors made up the donors. Points on this clone: The antigen remains undetermined.

This CDR3 has 14 residues. CDR1 is MGHDK, CDR2 SYGVNS, per germline. The ends were cut back, 2 bases at V and 0 bases at J, with 5 bases in the middle. The clonotype was recovered from a man aged 40-49 years in good health and CMV-seronegative. The rearrangement links TRBV25-1 to TRBJ1-5; unclear D gene. The sequenced sample was PBMCs. CDR3 amino acids: CASSEGLSNQPQHF. The CDR3 DNA follows: TGTGCCAGCAGTGAAGGACTTAGCAATCAGCCCCAGCATTTT.